These 26 T cell receptor beta chains came from one sample sequenced in a study of control samples from healthy donors and cancer patients. The repertoire was sequenced with immunoSEQ multiplex PCR; TCRdb's copy has only in-frame clones and lacks some. Among roughly 130,000 clones listed, approximately 90% were seen once. The specimen sequenced was blood. The receptors derive from a man between 18 and 35 years old in good health.

V is TRBV19 and J is TRBJ2-2; D gene uncertain. The V gene's germline CDR1 is LNHDA and CDR2 SQIVND (reference sequence). The CDR3 covers 12 residues. Between the trimmed V and J ends, which lost 3 bases and 8 bases, there was a span of 7 bases. DNA of the CDR3: TGTGCCAGTAGTATGGGTAGGGGGGAGCTGTTTTTT. Protein product: CASSMGRGELFF.

The chain is built from TRBV19 and TRBJ1-2; TRBD1 matches at 7 bases. The germline V gene encodes CDR1 LNHDA and CDR2 SQIVND (reference sequence). This CDR3 contains 15 residues. Trimming removed 5 bases from V and 4 bases from J; junction bases left unmatched: 10. Here the CDR3 DNA reads TGTGCCAGTAGTCAGGCGAACGGACAGGCCTATGGCTACACCTTC. Translating gives CASSQANGQAYGYTF.

This chain joins TRBV7-9 and TRBJ2-2, with 9 bases lining up with TRBD2. The ends lost 7 bases at V and 5 bases at J; junction bases unmatched: 5. The CDR3 extends over 14 amino acids. Germline values: CDR1 SEHNR, CDR2 FQNEAQ (reference sequence). The CDR3 coding sequence is TGTGCCAGCAAACTTAGCGGGGGAACCGGGGAGCTGTTTTTT. This sequence encodes CASKLSGGTGELFF.

The chain joins TRBV27 to TRBJ2-2; no definite D call. V was trimmed by 3 bases and J by 6 bases, leaving 8 bases between them. The CDR3 covers 13 residues. Germline CDR1 is MNHEY and CDR2 is SMNVEV (reference sequence). The chain's CDR3 is CASSFDTAGELFF. CDR3 sequence (DNA): TGTGCCAGCAGTTTCGATACGGCCGGGGAGCTGTTTTTT.

The genes are TRBV3-1 (or the pseudogene TRBV3-2) and TRBJ1-2; 9 bases match TRBD1. Germline V CDR1 and CDR2: LGHDT, YNNKEL (reference sequence). The CDR3 is 13 amino acids. The junction had 0 bases not matched to a gene; V was cut back by 3 bases and J by 4 bases. In nucleotides, the CDR3 is TGTGCCAGCAGCCAGGGACAGGGCTATGGCTACACCTTC. Translating gives CASSQGQGYGYTF.

The chain has TRBV4-1 and TRBJ2-1; 15 bases agree with TRBD2. V shed 4 bases, J shed 0 bases, and the junction held 10 bases outside the gene matches. The CDR3 length is 20 residues. Germline assignment: CDR1 MGHRA and CDR2 YSYEKL. CDR3 region: CASSRSGTSGGKSSYNEQFF. CDR3 in DNA: TGCGCCAGCAGCCGATCCGGGACTAGCGGGGGGAAGAGCTCCTACAATGAGCAGTTCTTC.

The V gene is TRBV29-1, the J gene TRBJ1-2; unclear D gene. V lost 2 bases to trimming and J lost 0 bases, with 7 bases between them. Germline CDR1 SQVTM, CDR2 ANQGSEA. The CDR3 contains 13 residues. CDR3 loop: CSVELVSNYGYTF. The CDR3 bases are TGCAGCGTTGAATTAGTTTCTAACTATGGCTACACCTTC.

This clone occurred once. V gene TRBV7-2 combines with J gene TRBJ2-7; 12 positions match TRBD2. This CDR3 has 16 residues. CDR1 and CDR2 (germline): SGHTA, FQGNSA. J was trimmed by 6 bases and V by 3 bases; bases with no gene match: 9. CDR3 region: CASSLGRTSGELEQYF. The CDR3 coding sequence is TGTGCCAGCAGCTTGGGGAGGACTAGCGGGGAGCTCGAGCAGTACTTC.

This chain joins TRBV6-6 and TRBJ1-1; TRBD1 aligns across 8 bases. With 3 bases clipped from V and 8 bases from J, the junction kept 5 bases outside the gene matches. The CDR3 has 13 amino acids. In germline, CDR1 is MNHNY, CDR2 SVGAGI (reference sequence). The CDR3 loop reads CASSYYGQGEAFF. In DNA, the CDR3 is TGTGCCAGCAGTTATTACGGACAGGGAGAAGCTTTCTTT.

This chain links TRBV7-8 with TRBJ1-6; no firm D call. The CDR3 length is 14 residues. Trimming stripped 2 bases from V and 7 bases from J, with 9 bases between. Germline V gene data show CDR1 as SGHVS and CDR2 as FQNEAQ. CDR3 loop: CASSLMGRNSPLHF. The CDR3 nucleotides read TGTGCCAGCAGCTTAATGGGGAGGAATTCACCCCTCCACTTT.

The chain employs TRBV9 and TRBJ1-1; 7 bases agree with TRBD1. Per germline, CDR1 SGDLS and CDR2 YYNGEE. The V segment lost 4 bases and the J segment 4 bases; nucleotides outside the gene matches: 7. The CDR3 extends over 14 amino acids. The CDR3 loop reads CASSPQGGGTEAFF. CDR3 coding DNA: TGTGCCAGCAGCCCTCAGGGGGGAGGCACTGAAGCTTTCTTT.

The gene calls are TRBV2 and TRBJ2-7, with TRBD2 identical over 10 bases. With V trimmed by 4 bases and J by 3 bases, 12 bases remained unmatched. CDR3 length: 17 residues. Germline CDR1 reads SNHLY; CDR2 reads FYNNEI. DNA of the CDR3: TGTGCCAGCAGTGGTTCTGGGAGCGGGGGGGCAGACTACGAGCAGTACTTC. Protein sequence: CASSGSGSGGADYEQYF.

This chain joins TRBV7-9 and TRBJ1-6; 7 bases align to TRBD1. CDR3 length: 15 amino acids. Per germline, CDR1 SEHNR and CDR2 FQNEAQ (reference sequence). V dropped 5 bases and J dropped 4; count of bases not matched to a gene: 5. This chain's CDR3 is CASSTPGQYNSPLHF. In DNA form, the CDR3 reads TGTGCCAGCAGCACTCCGGGACAGTATAATTCACCCCTCCACTTT.

The rearrangement uses TRBV6-5 and TRBJ2-5; 10 positions match TRBD2. The CDR3 consists of 15 residues. The junction had 8 bases not matched to a gene; V was cut back by 8 bases and J by 2 bases. Per germline, CDR1 MNHEY and CDR2 SVGAGI. The DNA of the CDR3 is TGTGCCAGCGCCGGGACTAGCGCATTACAAGAGACCCAGTACTTC. Protein sequence: CASAGTSALQETQYF.

The J gene is TRBJ1-3, the V gene TRBV18; D gene unclear. Trimming removed 0 bases from V and 3 bases from J, with 6 bases in between. This CDR3 has 14 residues. Germline V CDR1 and CDR2: KGHSH, LQKENI. The CDR3 DNA follows: TGTGCCAGCTCACCACCCGGCAGTGGAAACACCATATATTTT. This codes for CASSPPGSGNTIYF.

This chain uses TRBV24-1 with TRBJ2-5; D is possibly TRBD1 (5 bases). Per germline, CDR1 KGHDR and CDR2 SFDVKD. Trimming took 4 bases from V and 3 from J, leaving 11 bases between them. This CDR3 comprises 14 residues. The chain's CDR3 is CATSDPDNEETQYF. DNA of the CDR3: TGTGCCACCAGTGACCCGGACAACGAAGAGACCCAGTACTTC.

The chain employs TRBV7-2 and TRBJ1-1; no firm D call. V lost 3 bases and J 0 bases, leaving 8 bases between the germline ends. The CDR3 runs to 14 residues. The germline CDR1 and CDR2 sequences are SGHTA and FQGNSA. CDR3: CASSLRTMNTEAFF. CDR3 coding DNA: TGTGCCAGCAGCTTGCGTACCATGAACACTGAAGCTTTCTTT.

The chain links TRBV4-1 to TRBJ2-5; TRBD1 agrees at 7 bases. Germline CDR1 is MGHRA and CDR2 is YSYEKL. The length of the CDR3 is 15 residues. J was trimmed by 1 base and V by 5 bases; bases with no gene match: 7. CDR3: CASSYNRDSQETQYF. CDR3 sequence (DNA): TGCGCCAGCAGCTATAACCGGGACAGCCAAGAGACCCAGTACTTC.

The chain links TRBV6-6 to TRBJ1-3; no firm D call. This CDR3 has 16 amino acids. With 1 base removed from V and 0 bases from J, the gap between germline ends came to 10 bases. Germline lookup yields CDR1 MNHNY and CDR2 SVGAGI (reference sequence). For the CDR3, the DNA is TGTGCCAGCAGTTACTACGCAGGCGGCTCTGGAAACACCATATATTTT. It codes for CASSYYAGGSGNTIYF.

This chain connects TRBV27 to TRBJ2-3, with a weak D call TRBD1 (5 bases). The CDR3 runs 13 residues. The germline CDR1 and CDR2 sequences are MNHEY and SMNVEV (reference sequence). Trimming removed 2 bases from V and 5 bases from J, with 8 bases in between. CDR3 protein: CASSLRRGDTQYF. DNA for the CDR3: TGTGCCAGCAGTTTACGAAGGGGAGATACGCAGTATTTT.

This sequence joins TRBV7-9 and TRBJ1-5; 8 bases match TRBD1. Unmatched junction bases numbered 3, after V lost 3 bases and J lost 5 bases. Germline V gene sequence: CDR1 SEHNR, CDR2 FQNEAQ (reference sequence). The CDR3 consists of 14 residues. DNA of the CDR3: TGTGCCAGCAGCTTTCCAGGGGGCGATCAGCCCCAGCATTTT. Its translation is CASSFPGGDQPQHF.

The chain links TRBV5-1 to TRBJ2-2; 8 positions agree with TRBD1. Germline assignment: CDR1 SGHRS and CDR2 YFSETQ. V dropped 6 bases and J dropped 4; count of bases not matched to a gene: 17. This CDR3 is built from 18 residues. The CDR3 coding sequence is TGCGCCAGCACCTTACCTGGCAGGGGGCTCGGTCTCACCGGGGAGCTGTTTTTT. It specifies CASTLPGRGLGLTGELFF.

The chain uses TRBV5-3 and TRBJ1-4, with D possibly TRBD1 on 5 matching bases. TRBV5-3 counts as an open reading frame of uncertain function. The CDR3 is 15 residues long. Trimming took 1 base from V and 4 from J, leaving 11 bases between them. CDR3 in amino acids: CARSLFGGDNEKLFF. CDR3 DNA sequence: TGTGCCAGAAGCTTGTTTGGGGGGGATAATGAAAAACTGTTTTTT.

V is TRBV27 and J is TRBJ2-7; D is uncertain. There are 14 residues in the CDR3. The V gene lost 8 bases and the J gene lost 0 bases, with 14 bases spanning the gap. CDR1 is MNHEY and CDR2 is SMNVEV in the germline V gene (reference sequence). In DNA form, the CDR3 reads TGTGCCAGCCCCGGTACAGTGGGCTCCTACGAGCAGTACTTC. This translates into CASPGTVGSYEQYF.

The chain couples TRBV4-1 to TRBJ2-3; D is possibly TRBD2 (6 bases). CDR1 MGHRA and CDR2 YSYEKL come from the germline V gene. The CDR3 extends over 17 amino acids. The V end lost 0 bases, the J end lost 0 bases, and 13 bases lay between the germline ends. CDR3 nucleotide sequence: TGCGCCAGCAGCCAAGATCGGGGGTACTCTAGCACAGATACGCAGTATTTT. It is translated as CASSQDRGYSSTDTQYF.

The chain combines TRBV14 with TRBJ2-7; perhaps D is TRBD1 or TRBD2 (5 bases each). The germline V gene has CDR1 SGHDN and CDR2 FVKESK. The CDR3 extends over 12 amino acids. V lost 4 bases and J lost 4, with 8 bases in between. In DNA, the CDR3 is TGTGCCAGCAGCCGGGACCGTTACGAGCAGTACTTC. Amino acid sequence: CASSRDRYEQYF. The full variable domain, rest sourced from reference TRBV14 and TRBJ2-7, is EAGVTQFPSHSVIEKGQTVTLRCDPISGHDNLYWYRRVMGKEIKFLLHFVKESKQDESGMPNNRFLAERTGGTYSTLKVQPAELEDSGVYFCASSRDRYEQYFGPGTRLTVT.